The present entry profiles one TCR beta chain with its context. Antigen unknown. This entry is derived from a study of glioma-infiltrating T cells. Study-level findings and limits: CDR3 overlap between tissue and blood was very small. Gliomas, especially low-grade, showed above-expected tissue-blood divergence; non-neoplastic patients showed below.

The length of the CDR3 is 14 residues. The germline V gene has CDR1 KGHDR and CDR2 SFDVKD. V lost 5 bases to trimming and J lost 6 bases; unmatched junction nucleotides: 6. Amplification of TCR alpha and beta CDR3 regions from RNA used iRepertoire nested multiplex PCR. Input was about 85-400 ng of tissue mRNA or PBMC total RNA. Using its own MiXCR run on the multiplex PCR reads, TCRdb lists one record per CDR3 protein. Of under 150,000 distinct CDR3 sequences listed, more than 35% are singletons. Sequencing was performed on glioma tissue, nonneoplastic brain tissue, or PBMCs (not recorded which). This chain uses TRBV24-1 with TRBJ2-1; 7 nucleotides line up with TRBD2. This receptor was identified in a human donor with low-grade glioma or glioblastoma, undergoing nonglioma brain surgery, or in good health (not recorded which). Written as DNA, the CDR3 is TGTGCCACCAGTGCATTTTCGGGGGGCAATGAGCAGTTCTTC. Encoded protein: CATSAFSGGNEQFF.